This paragraph reports one TCR beta chain. Using immunoSEQ multiplex PCR, the repertoire was profiled, and TCRdb retains in-frame clones only, with some absent. The table has 500,000 to 550,000 clones, 95% to 96% seen once. This entry comes from a study of shared clonotypes between healthy human individuals. The sequencing sample was made of naive CD4+ T cells sorted from blood. Subset here: CD45RA+ positively selected. The clonotype was recovered from a woman aged 25 to 39 in good health.

The CDR3, as DNA: TGCGCCAGCAGTTTTTCAGGATCCGGGACTAGCTATTACAATGAGCAGTTCTTC. Its translation is CASSFSGSGTSYYNEQFF. This rearrangement joins TRBV5-1 to TRBJ2-1, with 9 nucleotides matching TRBD2. The V segment lost 5 bases and the J segment 4 bases; nucleotides outside the gene matches: 16. CDR1 SGHRS and CDR2 YFSETQ come from the germline V gene. The CDR3 covers 18 residues.